The rows below give T cell receptor beta chains drawn from one sample of a study of blood T cell repertoires in COVID-19. Clones were sequenced by immunoSEQ multiplex PCR, and TCRdb holds only the in-frame ones, with some missing. Found here are about 280,000 clones, around 86% of them singletons; the top ten hold less than 15%. Specimen: peripheral blood. The receptors stem from a human donor in a cohort sampled during active COVID-19. Both conserved end residues are part of each CDR3. D genes are given only for firm matches. A row's size may be missing; if present it is once, few, many or a size class.

J,D,size,V,DNA,CDR3
TRBJ1-1,.,many,TRBV11-3,TGTGCCAGCCCAAGGGGACACCCGGGCACTGAAGCTTTCTTT,CASPRGHPGTEAFF
TRBJ2-3,TRBD1,.,TRBV7-2,TGTGCCAGCAGCCACAGACGAGGGGGACAGGGCTTCACAGATACGCAGTATTTT,CASSHRRGGQGFTDTQYF
TRBJ2-5,.,once,TRBV2,TGTGCCACCAGCCGGGGGGCGCAAGAGACCCAGTACTTC,CATSRGAQETQYF
TRBJ1-3,.,few,TRBV9,TGTGCCAGCAGCGGCGGCCTCTCTGGAAACACCATATATTTT,CASSGGLSGNTIYF
TRBJ1-2,.,.,TRBV20-1,TGCAGTGTTGGGGCGGACTATGGCTACACCTTC,CSVGADYGYTF
TRBJ2-7,TRBD1,once,TRBV27,TGTGCCAGCAGGCCCTCGGGACAGCCATACGAGCAGTACTTC,CASRPSGQPYEQYF
TRBJ1-6,.,.,TRBV27,TGTGCCAGCAGTTTATCGTTACAGGGATATTCACCCCTCCACTTT,CASSLSLQGYSPLHF
TRBJ2-2,.,.,TRBV7-2,TGTGCCAGCAGCCTGACTAGGGGGCTCGGGGAGCTGTTTTTT,CASSLTRGLGELFF
TRBJ1-1,.,.,TRBV6-5,TGTGCCAGCCCGGAGGGCGGGGGGAGAAGCACTGAAGCTTTCTTT,CASPEGGGRSTEAFF
TRBJ2-1,.,.,TRBV14,TGTGCCAGCAGCCAAGAGAACGGACAGATTTACAATGAGCAGTTCTTC,CASSQENGQIYNEQFF
TRBJ2-1,TRBD2,.,TRBV5-1,TGCGCCAGCAGCTTGGCGACTGAGCGGGAGTTGAAGTTCTTC,CASSLATERELKFF
TRBJ2-1,.,.,TRBV5-1,TGCGCCAGCAGACAGGGTTCGTCCGCGAATGAGCAGTTCTTC,CASRQGSSANEQFF
TRBJ1-1,TRBD1,.,TRBV6-5,TGTGCCAGCAGTTCCTCCGACAGGGGCGGCGAAGCTTTCTTT,CASSSSDRGGEAFF
TRBJ2-5,TRBD2,.,TRBV5-8,TGTGCCAGCAGCCACAGTAGCGGGATAGAGACCCAGTACTTC,CASSHSSGIETQYF
TRBJ2-1,.,.,TRBV4-2,TGTGCCAGCAGCCAAGATCGTAGAGAGCAGTTCTTC,CASSQDRREQFF
TRBJ2-7,TRBD2,.,TRBV6-5,TGTGCCAGCAGGCCGGGACTAGCGGCCTCCTACGAGCAGTACTTC,CASRPGLAASYEQYF
TRBJ2-5,TRBD2,.,TRBV27,TGTGCCAGCAGCCAACAGGGACTAGCGGGGTCGGGGGAGACCCAGTACTTC,CASSQQGLAGSGETQYF
TRBJ1-2,TRBD1,.,TRBV2,TGTGCCAGCAGAGACAGGGGCGGGGGTGGCTACACCTTC,CASRDRGGGGYTF
TRBJ2-3,.,.,TRBV7-6,TGTGCCAGCAGCCTCGCGGGCCCCCGGGTGAACACAGATACGCAGTATTTT,CASSLAGPRVNTDTQYF
TRBJ2-4,.,.,TRBV3-1/TRBV3-2,TGTGCCAGCAGCCAAGGAAGAAGGGGTGACATTCAGTACTTC,CASSQGRRGDIQYF
TRBJ2-5,.,.,TRBV18,TGTGCCAGCTCACGGACAGACCAAGAGACCCAGTACTTC,CASSRTDQETQYF